This passage covers 10 T cell receptor beta chains from one sample sequenced in a study of blood T cell repertoires in COVID-19 (TCRdb year 2020). Library preparation employed the immunoSEQ multiplex PCR assay. Drawn from immuneACCESS, this table holds only the in-frame rearrangements with V and J called that TCRdb kept. Clones are partly lost; checked studies trace under half to an unresolved V gene and leave the rest unexplained. The sample table contains some 80,000 clones; only one count was recorded for roughly 73% of them. Clones ranked in the top ten supply about a tenth of the sample. Sequenced: peripheral blood. The receptor set was obtained from a human donor in a cohort sampled during active COVID-19.

The J gene is TRBJ1-5, the V gene TRBV6-5; D gene uncertain. CDR3 length: 13 amino acids. Trimming stripped 8 bases from V and 0 bases from J, with 8 bases between. Per the germline V gene, CDR1 is MNHEY and CDR2 is SVGAGI. In nucleotides, the CDR3 is TGTGCCAGCCGAGTAGATAGCAATCAGCCCCAGCATTTT. Amino acid sequence: CASRVDSNQPQHF.

J is TRBJ1-2 and V is TRBV7-9, with D possibly TRBD1 on 6 matching bases. The CDR3 length is 16 residues. Germline V gene lookup returns CDR1 SEHNR and CDR2 FQNEAQ (reference sequence). V gave up 0 bases and J gave up 4 bases, with 15 bases separating them. The CDR3 DNA follows: TGTGCCAGCAGCTTAGCGGGGCAGGGGCAAGCCTATGGCTACACCTTC. Amino acid sequence: CASSLAGQGQAYGYTF.

This rearrangement joins TRBV9 to TRBJ1-2, with D maybe TRBD1 (6 bases). Trimming pared 3 bases from V and 2 bases from J, leaving 11 bases between. The CDR3 spans 14 residues. CDR1 is SGDLS, CDR2 YYNGEE, per germline. CDR3 DNA: TGTGCCAGCAGCGCAGGGGACACGAACTATGGCTACACCTTC. The encoded protein is CASSAGDTNYGYTF.

J is TRBJ2-3 and V is TRBV10-3, with 13 bases matching TRBD2. Germline CDR1 reads ENHRY; CDR2 reads SYGVKD. Germline trimming cut 6 bases from V and 3 bases from J; bases unmatched to any gene: 3. The CDR3 runs to 15 residues. CDR3 amino acids: CAISQLAGGTDTQYF. DNA of the CDR3: TGTGCCATCAGCCAACTAGCGGGGGGGACAGATACGCAGTATTTT.

The chain recombines TRBV3-1 (or the pseudogene TRBV3-2) with TRBJ2-7, with D maybe TRBD2 (5 bases). Germline V lookup: CDR1 LGHDT, CDR2 YNNKEL (reference sequence). With 1 base removed from V and 7 bases from J, the gap between germline ends came to 11 bases. The CDR3 spans 13 residues. For the CDR3, the DNA is TGTGCCAGCAGCCAAGGAGCGGTAGTGGAGCAGTACTTC. Encoded protein: CASSQGAVVEQYF.

CDR3: CASSIANRGSQYF. DNA of the CDR3: TGTGCCAGTAGTATAGCAAACCGCGGGAGCCAGTACTTC. The chain couples TRBV19 to TRBJ2-7; 7 bases line up with TRBD2. Germline CDR1 reads LNHDA; CDR2 reads SQIVND (reference sequence). V trimming: 1 base; J trimming: 10 bases; junction bases outside the gene matches: 7. The CDR3 sequence is 13 residues long. Complete variable domain (other parts from reference TRBV19 and TRBJ2-7): DGGITQSPKYLFRKEGQNVTLSCEQNLNHDAMYWYRQDPGQGLRLIYYSQIVNDFQKGDIAEGYSVSREKKESFPLTVTSAQKNPTAFYLCASSIANRGSQYFGPGTRLTVT.

In its sample, this clone was seen once. The chain joins TRBV12-3 or TRBV12-4 to TRBJ1-4; D perhaps matches TRBD1 (6 bases). V shed 4 bases and J shed 8 bases, with 8 bases lying between them. The CDR3 covers 12 residues. DNA for the CDR3: TGTGCCAGCAGTTCCACAGGGGAAAAACTGTTTTTT. Its protein is CASSSTGEKLFF.

The chain couples TRBV5-1 to TRBJ2-7; possible D gene TRBD1, 6 bases. The germline V and J ends were trimmed by 4 bases and 2 bases, with 13 bases remaining between them. The germline V gene has CDR1 SGHRS and CDR2 YFSETQ. The CDR3 runs to 14 residues. CDR3: CASSPDRATYEQYF. The CDR3 DNA sequence: TGCGCCAGCAGCCCGGACAGAGCCACCTACGAGCAGTACTTC. Full variable domain (missing parts from reference TRBV5-1 and TRBJ2-7): KAGVTQTPRYLIKTRGQQVTLSCSPISGHRSVSWYQQTPGQGLQFLFEYFSETQRNKGNFPGRFSGRQFSNSRSEMNVSTLELGDSALYLCASSPDRATYEQYFGPGTRLTVT.

J is TRBJ2-7 and V is TRBV6-6; 8 bases match TRBD1. Germline trimming cut 5 bases from V and 1 base from J; bases unmatched to any gene: 10. The CDR3 is 16 residues long. Germline V gene lookup returns CDR1 MNHNY and CDR2 SVGAGI (reference sequence). The CDR3 reads CASSAPTGAGSYEQYF. In DNA form, the CDR3 reads TGTGCCAGCAGTGCACCGACAGGGGCAGGGTCCTACGAGCAGTACTTC.

The chain combines TRBV5-1 with TRBJ1-2; 9 bases are shared with TRBD1. Losses at the gene ends were 0 bases for V and 4 bases for J; bases not matched to a gene: 7. The CDR3 spans 16 residues. The germline V gene encodes CDR1 SGHRS and CDR2 YFSETQ. The CDR3, as DNA: TGCGCCAGCAGCTTGGTCACAGGGGGCACGAGCTATGGCTACACCTTC. Protein sequence: CASSLVTGGTSYGYTF.